This T cell receptor (beta chain) was profiled in a study of cytomegalovirus exposure and HLA in healthy donors. Study background: Among 150 million to 200 million T cells, an earlier analysis found about 110 million unique TCR beta sequences. Findings and limits, study-wide: TCR association rates varied by HLA locus in a later analysis, with DRB1 highest and HLA-C lowest. An analysis done earlier found most TCR beta V segments productive about 90% or about 30% of the time.

The PCR employed 60 Vbeta primers together with 13 Jbeta primers. Original methodology: It was a later analysis that counted about 80 million unique TCR beta chains, of which around 11 million were shared. Generated by immunoSEQ multiplex PCR, the TCRdb table keeps only in-frame clones and is missing some. The V and J calls and clone size are taken from that table; D and trimming were inferred from the DNA. The sample consists of about 120,000 clones, about 79% of them appearing once. As to this clone: No antigen is known for it.

The length of the CDR3 is 17 residues. CDR1 SGHTA and CDR2 FQGNSA come from the germline V gene. The germline V and J ends were trimmed by 5 bases and 4 bases, with 21 bases remaining between them. The J gene is TRBJ2-1, the V gene TRBV7-2; D possibly corresponds to TRBD2 (7 bases). This TCR came from a man between 18 and 29 years old in good health and CMV-seronegative. Material for sequencing was PBMCs. CDR3 nucleotides: TGTGCCAGCAGCCCCAGGGGAGGGACACCCTTTTACAATGAGCAGTTCTTC. Translating it yields CASSPRGGTPFYNEQFF.